These T cell receptor beta chains were read from a single sample in a study of shared clonotypes between healthy human individuals. Repertoires were generated with immunoSEQ multiplex PCR, while TCRdb's copy carries only in-frame clones and drops some. This sample carries roughly 700,000 clones, about 74% of them seen once, and the ten largest clones take more than 1.5%. The sample was memory CD4+ T cells sorted from blood. All receptors come from a woman in her 30s in good health. Each CDR3 is given with its conserved first and last residue. The order of the fields is CDR3 length, V gene, J gene, CDR3 protein.

CDR3 length: 16
V gene: TRBV29-1
J gene: TRBJ2-1
CDR3 protein: CSVAVHSGTSYNEQFF

CDR3 length: 14
V gene: TRBV6-5
J gene: TRBJ2-1
CDR3 protein: CATATSWGNNEQFF

CDR3 length: 16
V gene: TRBV5-1
J gene: TRBJ1-3
CDR3 protein: CASSREFLSSGNTIYF

CDR3 length: 15
V gene: TRBV19
J gene: TRBJ2-1
CDR3 protein: CASSIPAGGGDEQFF

CDR3 length: 15
V gene: TRBV5-4
J gene: TRBJ1-2
CDR3 protein: CASRAGQTDNYGYTF

CDR3 length: 14
V gene: TRBV11-2
J gene: TRBJ2-5
CDR3 protein: CASSREGGQETQYF

CDR3 length: 13
V gene: TRBV19
J gene: TRBJ2-1
CDR3 protein: CASSKVWGLEQFF

CDR3 length: 12
V gene: TRBV7-9
J gene: TRBJ1-1
CDR3 protein: CASSLVGPEAFF

CDR3 length: 15
V gene: TRBV19
J gene: TRBJ2-3
CDR3 protein: CASSSPSRNTDTQYF

CDR3 length: 13
V gene: TRBV10-3
J gene: TRBJ1-5
CDR3 protein: CAISGEGNQPQHF

CDR3 length: 12
V gene: TRBV2
J gene: TRBJ2-2
CDR3 protein: CASSQDIGELFF

CDR3 length: 13
V gene: TRBV12-5
J gene: TRBJ1-5
CDR3 protein: CASGSNVNQPQHF

CDR3 length: 13
V gene: TRBV10-2
J gene: TRBJ2-7
CDR3 protein: CASRTSGQYEQYF

CDR3 length: 16
V gene: TRBV6-6
J gene: TRBJ2-7
CDR3 protein: CASSYSIGKGSYEQYF

CDR3 length: 15
V gene: TRBV19
J gene: TRBJ1-1
CDR3 protein: CASSIGGSMNTEAFF

CDR3 length: 15
V gene: TRBV5-1
J gene: TRBJ1-1
CDR3 protein: CASSLPLAGDTEAFF

CDR3 length: 13
V gene: TRBV7-2
J gene: TRBJ2-5
CDR3 protein: CASSRGQQETQYF

CDR3 length: 11
V gene: TRBV10-1
J gene: TRBJ2-7
CDR3 protein: CASSELNEQYF

CDR3 length: 12
V gene: TRBV19
J gene: TRBJ1-1
CDR3 protein: CASSGEYTEAFF

CDR3 length: 14
V gene: TRBV19
J gene: TRBJ2-2
CDR3 protein: CASSIPGITGELFF

CDR3 length: 14
V gene: TRBV23-1
J gene: TRBJ2-1
CDR3 protein: CASSSFRPPDEQFF

CDR3 length: 11
V gene: TRBV6-6
J gene: TRBJ2-7
CDR3 protein: CASSYEQEQYF

CDR3 length: 14
V gene: TRBV30
J gene: TRBJ2-5
CDR3 protein: CAYRPGSGQETQYF

CDR3 length: 14
V gene: TRBV7-3
J gene: TRBJ2-2
CDR3 protein: CASSSGFLPGELFF

CDR3 length: 15
V gene: TRBV9
J gene: TRBJ2-2
CDR3 protein: CASSGNRVGTGELFF